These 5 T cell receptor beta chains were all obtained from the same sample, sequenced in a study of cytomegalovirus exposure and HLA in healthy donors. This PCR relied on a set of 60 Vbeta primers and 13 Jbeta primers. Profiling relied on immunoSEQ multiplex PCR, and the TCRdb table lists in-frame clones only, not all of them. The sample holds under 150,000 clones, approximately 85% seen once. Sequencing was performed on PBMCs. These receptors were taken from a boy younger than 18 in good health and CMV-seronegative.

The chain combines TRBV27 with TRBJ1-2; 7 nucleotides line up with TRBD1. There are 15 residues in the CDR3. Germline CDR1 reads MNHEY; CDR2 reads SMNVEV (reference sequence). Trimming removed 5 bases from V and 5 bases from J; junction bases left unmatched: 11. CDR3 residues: CASSPSGTAVYGYTF. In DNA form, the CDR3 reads TGTGCCAGCAGTCCTTCGGGGACAGCAGTTTATGGCTACACCTTC.

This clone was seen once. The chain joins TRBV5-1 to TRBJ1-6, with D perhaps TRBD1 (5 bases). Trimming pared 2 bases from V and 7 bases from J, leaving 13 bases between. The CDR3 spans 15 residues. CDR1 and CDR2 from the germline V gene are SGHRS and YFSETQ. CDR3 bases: TGCGCCAGCAGCTTTGGCCAGGGTGAAAATTCACCCCTCCACTTT. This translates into CASSFGQGENSPLHF.

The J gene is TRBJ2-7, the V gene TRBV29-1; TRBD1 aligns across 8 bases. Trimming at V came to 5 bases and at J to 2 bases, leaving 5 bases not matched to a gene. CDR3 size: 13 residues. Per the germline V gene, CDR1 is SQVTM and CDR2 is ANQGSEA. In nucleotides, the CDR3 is TGCAGCGTTCGGACAGGGTCCCCCTACGAGCAGTACTTC. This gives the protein CSVRTGSPYEQYF.

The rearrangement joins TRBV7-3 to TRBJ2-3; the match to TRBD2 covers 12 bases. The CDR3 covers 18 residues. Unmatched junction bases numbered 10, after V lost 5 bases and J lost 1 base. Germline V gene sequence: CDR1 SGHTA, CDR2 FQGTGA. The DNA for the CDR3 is TGTGCCAGCAGCCCCTCGACTAGACTAGCGGGAGGCACAGATACGCAGTATTTT. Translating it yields CASSPSTRLAGGTDTQYF.

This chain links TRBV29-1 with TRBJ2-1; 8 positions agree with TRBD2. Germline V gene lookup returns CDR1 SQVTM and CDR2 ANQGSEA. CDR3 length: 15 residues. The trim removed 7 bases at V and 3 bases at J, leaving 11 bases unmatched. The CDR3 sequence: CSATIAGKIYNEQFF. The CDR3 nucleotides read TGCAGCGCCACCATAGCGGGGAAGATCTACAATGAGCAGTTCTTC.